This T cell receptor (beta chain) was captured by sequencing in a study of CD8+CD57+ T cells in acquired aplastic anemia. Patients sequenced had flow cytometry evidence of CD8+CD57+ cell expansion. CDR1 is MNHNS and CDR2 is SASEGT in the germline V gene. The CDR3 covers 13 residues. Germline trimming cut 6 bases from V and 7 bases from J; bases unmatched to any gene: 9. TCR beta VDJ combinations and CDR3 sequences were profiled from genomic DNA. TCRdb re-derived calls from the reads in MiXCR, one entry per CDR3 protein. The sample has more than 150,000 distinct CDR3 sequences, less than 50% seen once.

The specimen sequenced was sorted CD4+, CD8+, or CD8+CD57+ T cells (not recorded which) from PBMCs. V is TRBV6-1 and J is TRBJ2-7, with 7 bases identical to TRBD1. The receptor was derived from a human donor with aplastic anemia. The CDR3 DNA reads as TGTGCCAGCAGCTTACAGGGGACGAATGAGCAGTACGTC. It codes for CASSLQGTNEQYV.